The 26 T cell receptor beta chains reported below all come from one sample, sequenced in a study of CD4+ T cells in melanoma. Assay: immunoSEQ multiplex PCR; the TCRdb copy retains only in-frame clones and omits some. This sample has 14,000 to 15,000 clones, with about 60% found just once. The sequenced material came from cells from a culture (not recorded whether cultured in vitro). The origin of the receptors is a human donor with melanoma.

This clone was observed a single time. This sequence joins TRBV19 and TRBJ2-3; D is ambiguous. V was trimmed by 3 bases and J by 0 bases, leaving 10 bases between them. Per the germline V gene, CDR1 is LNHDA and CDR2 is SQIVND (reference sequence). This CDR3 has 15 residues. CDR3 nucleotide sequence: TGTGCCAGTAGTATGGAGAGTAAAAGCACAGATACGCAGTATTTT. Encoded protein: CASSMESKSTDTQYF.

This chain's CDR3 is CASSPRVKGTNEKLFF. CDR3 DNA: TGTGCCAGCTCACCGAGAGTAAAAGGAACTAATGAAAAACTGTTTTTT. This chain joins TRBV18 and TRBJ1-4, with D hard to call. With 3 bases removed from V and 1 base from J, the gap between germline ends came to 12 bases. The CDR3 loop spans 16 amino acids. The germline V gene has CDR1 KGHSH and CDR2 LQKENI.

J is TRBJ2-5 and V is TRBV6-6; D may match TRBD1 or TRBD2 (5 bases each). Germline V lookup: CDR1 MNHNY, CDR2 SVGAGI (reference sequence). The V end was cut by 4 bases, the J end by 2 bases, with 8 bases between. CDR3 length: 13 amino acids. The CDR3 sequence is CASSWGRQETQYF. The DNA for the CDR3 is TGTGCCAGCAGTTGGGGGAGACAAGAGACCCAGTACTTC.

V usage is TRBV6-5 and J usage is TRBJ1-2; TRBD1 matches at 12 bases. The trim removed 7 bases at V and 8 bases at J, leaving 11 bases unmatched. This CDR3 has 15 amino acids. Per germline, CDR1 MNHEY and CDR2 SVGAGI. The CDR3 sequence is CASNILGDRGLGYTF. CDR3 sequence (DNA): TGTGCCAGCAATATACTTGGGGACAGGGGGCTCGGCTACACCTTC.

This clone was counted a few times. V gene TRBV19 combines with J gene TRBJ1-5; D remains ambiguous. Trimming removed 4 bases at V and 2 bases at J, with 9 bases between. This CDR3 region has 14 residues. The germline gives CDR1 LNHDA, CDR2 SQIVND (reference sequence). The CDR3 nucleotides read TGTGCCAGTAGTAGCGGGTCGGGCAATCAGCCCCAGCATTTT. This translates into CASSSGSGNQPQHF.

The CDR3 DNA follows: TGCGCCAGCAGCCCCCGGACAGGGGCCGTCTATGGCTACACCTTC. It encodes CASSPRTGAVYGYTF. The chain combines TRBV5-1 with TRBJ1-2; TRBD1 matches at 9 bases. The CDR3 runs 15 residues. Germline CDR1 reads SGHRS; CDR2 reads YFSETQ. The junction had 8 bases not matched to a gene; V was cut back by 4 bases and J by 4 bases.

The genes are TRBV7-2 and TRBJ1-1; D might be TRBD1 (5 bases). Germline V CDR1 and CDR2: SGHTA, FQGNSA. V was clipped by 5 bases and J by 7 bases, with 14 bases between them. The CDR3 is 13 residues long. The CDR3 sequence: CASSITPGIEAFF. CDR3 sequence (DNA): TGTGCCAGCAGCATTACGCCAGGGATTGAAGCTTTCTTT.

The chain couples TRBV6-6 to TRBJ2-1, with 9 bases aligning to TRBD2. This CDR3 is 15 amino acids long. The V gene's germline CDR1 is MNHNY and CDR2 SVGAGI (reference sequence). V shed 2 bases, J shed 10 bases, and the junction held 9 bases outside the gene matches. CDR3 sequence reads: CASSYEGAGGREQFF. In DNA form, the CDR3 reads TGTGCCAGCAGTTACGAGGGCGCGGGGGGGCGGGAGCAGTTCTTC.

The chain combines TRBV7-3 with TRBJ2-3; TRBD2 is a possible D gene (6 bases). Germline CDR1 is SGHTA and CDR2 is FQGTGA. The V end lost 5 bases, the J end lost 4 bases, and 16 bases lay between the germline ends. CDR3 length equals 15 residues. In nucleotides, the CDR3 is TGTGCCAGCAGCCCCGGTTCTAGCGCCGCAGATACGCAGTATTTT. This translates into CASSPGSSAADTQYF.

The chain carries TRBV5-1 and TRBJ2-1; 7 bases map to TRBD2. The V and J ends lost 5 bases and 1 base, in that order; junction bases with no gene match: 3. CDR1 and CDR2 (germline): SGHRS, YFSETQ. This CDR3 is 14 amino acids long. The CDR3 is CASRGGESYNEQFF. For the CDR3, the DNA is TGCGCCAGCAGGGGGGGGGAGTCCTACAATGAGCAGTTCTTC.

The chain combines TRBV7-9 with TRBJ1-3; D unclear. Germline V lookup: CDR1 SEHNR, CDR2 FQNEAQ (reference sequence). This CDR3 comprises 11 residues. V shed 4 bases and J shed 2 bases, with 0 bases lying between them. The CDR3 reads CASSSGNTIYF. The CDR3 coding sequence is TGTGCCAGCAGCTCTGGAAACACCATATATTTT.

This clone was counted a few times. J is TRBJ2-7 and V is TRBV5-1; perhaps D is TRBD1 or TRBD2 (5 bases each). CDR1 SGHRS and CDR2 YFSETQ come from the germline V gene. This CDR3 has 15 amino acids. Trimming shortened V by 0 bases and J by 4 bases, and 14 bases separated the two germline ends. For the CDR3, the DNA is TGCGCCAGCAGCTTGGGAACTCGAGGGGATTACGAGCAGTACTTC. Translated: CASSLGTRGDYEQYF.

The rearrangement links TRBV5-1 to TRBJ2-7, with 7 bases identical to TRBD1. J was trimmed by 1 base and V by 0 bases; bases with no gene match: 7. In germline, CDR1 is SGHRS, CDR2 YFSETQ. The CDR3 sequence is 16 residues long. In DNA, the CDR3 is TGCGCCAGCAGCTTGGCGGACAGGACACCTTCCTACGAGCAGTACTTC. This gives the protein CASSLADRTPSYEQYF.

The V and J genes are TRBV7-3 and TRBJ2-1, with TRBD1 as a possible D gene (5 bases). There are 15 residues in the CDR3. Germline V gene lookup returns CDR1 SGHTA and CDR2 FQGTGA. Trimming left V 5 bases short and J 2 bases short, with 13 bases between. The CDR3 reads CASSPLGAAYNEQFF. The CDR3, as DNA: TGTGCCAGCAGCCCCCTAGGGGCGGCCTACAATGAGCAGTTCTTC.

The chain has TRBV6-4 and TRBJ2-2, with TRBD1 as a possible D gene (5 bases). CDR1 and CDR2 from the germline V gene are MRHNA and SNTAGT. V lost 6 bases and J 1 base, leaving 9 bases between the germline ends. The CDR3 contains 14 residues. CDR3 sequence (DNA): TGTGCCAGCAGGGGCGACAGGAACACCGGGGAGCTGTTTTTT. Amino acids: CASRGDRNTGELFF.

The CDR3 loop reads CASTRTDQETQYF. Written as DNA, the CDR3 is TGTGCCAGCACTAGGACAGACCAAGAGACCCAGTACTTC. V gene TRBV6-1 combines with J gene TRBJ2-5; D perhaps matches TRBD1 (6 bases). Trimming cost V 7 bases and J 0 bases, with 9 bases left between them. Germline values: CDR1 MNHNS, CDR2 SASEGT. The CDR3 length is 13 residues.

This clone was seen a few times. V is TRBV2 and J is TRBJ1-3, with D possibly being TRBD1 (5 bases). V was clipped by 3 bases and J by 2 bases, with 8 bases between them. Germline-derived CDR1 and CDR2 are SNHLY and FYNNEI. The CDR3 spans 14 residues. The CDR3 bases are TGTGCCAGCAGTGAGCCCAGGGCTGGAAACACCATATATTTT. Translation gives CASSEPRAGNTIYF. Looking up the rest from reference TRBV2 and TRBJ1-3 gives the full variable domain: EPEVTQTPSHQVTQMGQEVILRCVPISNHLYFYWYRQILGQKVEFLVSFYNNEISEKSEIFDDQFSVERPDGSNFTLKIRSTKLEDSAMYFCASSEPRAGNTIYFGEGSWLTVV.

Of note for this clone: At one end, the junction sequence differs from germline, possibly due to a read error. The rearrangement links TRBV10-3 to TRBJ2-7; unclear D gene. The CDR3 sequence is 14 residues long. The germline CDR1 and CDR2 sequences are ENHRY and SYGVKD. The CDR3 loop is CASSQKTVPYEQYF. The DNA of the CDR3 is TGTGCCAGCAGTCAAAAGACGGTCCCCTACGAGCAGTACTTC.

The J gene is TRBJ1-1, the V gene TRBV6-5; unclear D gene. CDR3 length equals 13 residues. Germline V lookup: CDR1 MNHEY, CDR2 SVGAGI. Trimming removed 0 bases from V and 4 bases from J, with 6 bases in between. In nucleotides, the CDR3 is TGTGCCAGCAGTTACTCGGAAGTCACTGAAGCTTTCTTT. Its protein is CASSYSEVTEAFF.

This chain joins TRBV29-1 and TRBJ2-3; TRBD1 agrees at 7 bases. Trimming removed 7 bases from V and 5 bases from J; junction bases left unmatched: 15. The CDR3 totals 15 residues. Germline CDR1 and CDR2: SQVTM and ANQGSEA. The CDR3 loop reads CSAGGTAGTGDTQYF. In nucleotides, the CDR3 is TGCAGCGCCGGTGGGACAGCAGGGACGGGAGATACGCAGTATTTT.

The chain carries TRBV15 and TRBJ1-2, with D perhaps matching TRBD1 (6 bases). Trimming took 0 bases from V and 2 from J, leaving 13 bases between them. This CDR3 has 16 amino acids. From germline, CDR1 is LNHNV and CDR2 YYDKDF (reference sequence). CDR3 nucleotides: TGTGCCACCAGCAGAGATAGAGACAGGTCGAACTATGGCTACACCTTC. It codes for CATSRDRDRSNYGYTF. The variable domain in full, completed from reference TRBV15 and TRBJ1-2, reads DAMVIQNPRYQVTQFGKPVTLSCSQTLNHNVMYWYQQKSSQAPKLLFHYYDKDFNNEADTPDNFQSRRPNTSFCFLDIRSPGLGDTAMYLCATSRDRDRSNYGYTFGSGTRLTVV.

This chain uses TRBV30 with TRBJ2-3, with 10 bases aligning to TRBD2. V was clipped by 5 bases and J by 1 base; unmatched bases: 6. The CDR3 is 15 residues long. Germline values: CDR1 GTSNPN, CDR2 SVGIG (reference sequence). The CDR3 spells CAWDHGTSGTDTQYF. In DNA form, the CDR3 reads TGTGCCTGGGACCACGGGACTAGCGGCACAGATACGCAGTATTTT.

CDR3 residues: CASSLGGRLFPYYGYTF. The CDR3 bases are TGTGCCAGCAGCTTAGGGGGCCGACTTTTCCCCTACTATGGCTACACCTTC. The chain recombines TRBV11-2 with TRBJ1-2, with a weak D call TRBD1 (5 bases). This CDR3 has 17 amino acids. The germline V gene has CDR1 SGHAT and CDR2 FQNNGV. The V end was cut by 1 base, the J end by 3 bases, with 18 bases between.

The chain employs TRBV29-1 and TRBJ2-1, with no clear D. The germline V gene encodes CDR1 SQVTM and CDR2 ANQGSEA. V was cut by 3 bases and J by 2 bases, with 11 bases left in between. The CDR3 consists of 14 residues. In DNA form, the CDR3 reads TGCAGCGTTGATCGGGCAGGTACCTACAATGAGCAGTTCTTC. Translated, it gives CSVDRAGTYNEQFF.

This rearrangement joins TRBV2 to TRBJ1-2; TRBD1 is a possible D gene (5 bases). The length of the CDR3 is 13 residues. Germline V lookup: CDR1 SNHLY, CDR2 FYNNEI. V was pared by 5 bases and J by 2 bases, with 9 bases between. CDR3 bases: TGTGCCAGCAGTCGGGACGGGAACTATGGCTACACCTTC. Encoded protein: CASSRDGNYGYTF.

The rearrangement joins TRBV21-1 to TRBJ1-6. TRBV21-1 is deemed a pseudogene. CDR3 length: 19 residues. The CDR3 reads CASSKAYTGSADSNSPLHF. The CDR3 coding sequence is TGTGCCAGCAGCAAAGCCTACACCGGGTCGGCAGATTCAAATTCACCCCTCCACTTT.